The clone carrying this T cell receptor beta chain has more than one count but fewer than ten. Its matching antigen is unknown. TCRdb re-called the RT-PCR reads through MiXCR, storing one row per CDR3 protein. The sample records over 650,000 distinct CDR3 sequences, about 18% being singletons. This sample was included in a study of response to subunit inactivated influenza vaccine. Whole-study findings and limits: Each seasonal influenza vaccination, the authors suggested, recruits few new T cells.

The CDR3 extends over 14 amino acids. Germline V gene lookup returns CDR1 DFQATT and CDR2 SNEGSKA (reference sequence). V lost 5 bases to trimming and J lost 5 bases, with 19 bases between them. The sample was PBMCs from blood, taken less than 6 days after vaccination. The receptor comes from a man in his forties or fifties who received an inactivated influenza vaccine. This chain uses TRBV20-1 with TRBJ2-7, with D perhaps TRBD2 (6 bases). The CDR3 sequence: CSALTGSLGHEQYF. The CDR3 bases are TGCAGTGCTCTTACCGGGAGCCTCGGTCACGAGCAGTACTTC.